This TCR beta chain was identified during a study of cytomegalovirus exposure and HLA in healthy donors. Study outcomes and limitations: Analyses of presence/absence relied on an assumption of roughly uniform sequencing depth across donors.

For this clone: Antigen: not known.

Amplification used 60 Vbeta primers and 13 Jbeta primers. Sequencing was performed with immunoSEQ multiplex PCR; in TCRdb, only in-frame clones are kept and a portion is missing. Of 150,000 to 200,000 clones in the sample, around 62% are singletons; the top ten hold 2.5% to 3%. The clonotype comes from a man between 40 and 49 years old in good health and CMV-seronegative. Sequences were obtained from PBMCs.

The chain's CDR3 is CAARTGTYEQYF. In nucleotides, the CDR3 is TGTGCCGCCCGGACAGGAACCTACGAGCAGTACTTC. This chain links TRBV6-1 with TRBJ2-7; 7 positions match TRBD1. This CDR3 contains 12 residues. CDR1 and CDR2 (germline): MNHNS, SASEGT. The V gene end was trimmed by 11 bases and the J gene end by 2 bases; junction bases not matched to a gene: 6.